A selection of T cell receptor beta chains follows, all from one sample in a study of blood T cell repertoires in COVID-19. Clones were sequenced by immunoSEQ multiplex PCR, and TCRdb holds only the in-frame ones, with some missing. The table records about 310,000 clones, under 90% of them present only once. The sample consisted of peripheral blood. The receptors originated from a woman in her twenties or thirties with COVID-19, enrolled during active disease. CDR3s include the opening cysteine and the closing phenylalanine or tryptophan. The order of the fields is CDR3 DNA, CDR3 protein, clone size, V gene, J gene, D gene. The D gene is left open where the match is weak. Only some rows state a clone size, as once, few, many or a class for expanded clones.

CDR3nt: TGTGCCAGCCTGGAGTACAATGAGCAGTTCTTC; CDR3aa: CASLEYNEQFF; abundance: -; v_gene: TRBV18; j_gene: TRBJ2-1; d_gene: -
CDR3nt: TGTGCCAGCAGCCAAGATGTGGCCAGAAATTCACCCCTCCACTTT; CDR3aa: CASSQDVARNSPLHF; abundance: -; v_gene: TRBV3-1/TRBV3-2; j_gene: TRBJ1-6; d_gene: -
CDR3nt: TGTGCCAGCAGGAGTGTGGGGCGGGGCTATGGCTACACCTTC; CDR3aa: CASRSVGRGYGYTF; abundance: -; v_gene: TRBV27; j_gene: TRBJ1-2; d_gene: -
CDR3nt: TGTGCCAGCAGCTTAGTACTCGGGAGCAGGAATGAGCAGTTCTTC; CDR3aa: CASSLVLGSRNEQFF; abundance: -; v_gene: TRBV7-9; j_gene: TRBJ2-1; d_gene: -
CDR3nt: TGTGCCACCCGAGCCTCGCTCCGCCTCAATCAGCCCCAGCATTTT; CDR3aa: CATRASLRLNQPQHF; abundance: -; v_gene: TRBV19; j_gene: TRBJ1-5; d_gene: -
CDR3nt: TGTGCCAGTATCCCCGGGTTGGCAGCAAGAGCTTTCTTT; CDR3aa: CASIPGLAARAFF; abundance: -; v_gene: TRBV19; j_gene: TRBJ1-1; d_gene: -
CDR3nt: TGCGCCAGCGTCCATCCATCAACTAATGAAAAACTGTTTTTT; CDR3aa: CASVHPSTNEKLFF; abundance: few; v_gene: TRBV4-1; j_gene: TRBJ1-4; d_gene: -
CDR3nt: TGCGCCAGCAGCAACGGACAGGGGGCCTCACATGAGCAGTTCTTC; CDR3aa: CASSNGQGASHEQFF; abundance: -; v_gene: TRBV5-1; j_gene: TRBJ2-1; d_gene: TRBD1
CDR3nt: TGTGCCAGCAGGGTACTAGTCGGAGAGACCCAGTACTTC; CDR3aa: CASRVLVGETQYF; abundance: -; v_gene: TRBV27; j_gene: TRBJ2-5; d_gene: -
CDR3nt: TGCGCCAGCAGCTCGGAAGCGGGAGTCAGTTACGAGCAGTACTTC; CDR3aa: CASSSEAGVSYEQYF; abundance: few; v_gene: TRBV5-1; j_gene: TRBJ2-7; d_gene: TRBD2
CDR3nt: TGTGCTAGTGGTTTAGGAACAGGGAGTGGAAACACCATATATTTT; CDR3aa: CASGLGTGSGNTIYF; abundance: -; v_gene: TRBV12-5; j_gene: TRBJ1-3; d_gene: -
CDR3nt: TGTGCCATCAGTGATCCGGGTCTTGGATCCTACGAGCAGTACTTC; CDR3aa: CAISDPGLGSYEQYF; abundance: -; v_gene: TRBV10-3; j_gene: TRBJ2-7; d_gene: -
CDR3nt: TGTGCCAGCAGCCAACTGACCGGGACAGGGGCGGAAAAACTGTTTTTT; CDR3aa: CASSQLTGTGAEKLFF; abundance: -; v_gene: TRBV14; j_gene: TRBJ1-4; d_gene: TRBD1
CDR3nt: TGCGCCAGCAGTGCGACTTCCCGCGGCATTCAGTACTTC; CDR3aa: CASSATSRGIQYF; abundance: few; v_gene: TRBV10-1; j_gene: TRBJ2-4; d_gene: -
CDR3nt: TGTGCCAGCAGGAGGACAGGGGTCATGTACTCTGGAAACACCATATATTTT; CDR3aa: CASRRTGVMYSGNTIYF; abundance: -; v_gene: TRBV27; j_gene: TRBJ1-3; d_gene: TRBD1
CDR3nt: TGTGCCAGCAGTTCCCTTTACGAGCAGTACTTC; CDR3aa: CASSSLYEQYF; abundance: -; v_gene: TRBV27; j_gene: TRBJ2-7; d_gene: -